One sample yielded the 7 T cell receptor beta chains listed below, sequenced in a study of T-cell reconstitution after alpha-beta-depleted transplantation in children. Library preparation (for TCRbeta) was performed with unique molecular identifiers. A single record per CDR3 protein comes from TCRdb applying MiXCR to the PCR reads. The data show 900,000 or so distinct CDR3 sequences, with roughly 15% seen just once and approximately 4.5% held by the top ten. The sample here was PBMCs, mostly from graft donor cells, taken 360 days after TCRalphabeta/CD19-depleted stem cell transplant. The receptors derive from a male patient between 5 and 17 years old who had a stem cell transplant for acute lymphoblastic leukemia, so the T cells may come from the graft donor.

This clonotype was recorded a few times. The rearrangement joins TRBV24-1 to TRBJ2-2; 12 bases line up with TRBD2. The CDR3 is made up of 16 amino acids. With 3 bases clipped from V and 5 bases from J, the junction kept 3 bases outside the gene matches. CDR1 is KGHDR, CDR2 SFDVKD, per germline. The CDR3, as DNA: TGTGCCACCAGTGATCCGACTAGCGGGAGTACCGGGGAGCTGTTTTTT. Protein product: CATSDPTSGSTGELFF.

The chain couples TRBV5-6 to TRBJ2-5; 8 positions match TRBD1. Germline values: CDR1 SGHDT, CDR2 YYEEEE. This CDR3 contains 13 residues. Trimming cost V 3 bases and J 7 bases; bases outside gene matches: 5. This CDR3 reads CASSWWTGLTQYF. The CDR3 bases are TGTGCCAGCAGCTGGTGGACAGGGCTGACCCAGTACTTC.

The chain has TRBV7-2 and TRBJ2-2; 9 positions match TRBD2. This CDR3 has 17 residues. CDR1 SGHTA and CDR2 FQGNSA come from the germline V gene. Germline trimming cut 5 bases from V and 4 bases from J; bases unmatched to any gene: 11. The CDR3 DNA sequence: TGTGCCAGCAGCCCCCGGGCGGGGGGGGTGATCACCGGGGAGCTGTTTTTT. Protein product: CASSPRAGGVITGELFF.

The chain has TRBV4-1 and TRBJ2-7; D not resolved. Germline values: CDR1 MGHRA, CDR2 YSYEKL. V was trimmed by 1 base and J by 5 bases, leaving 6 bases between them. CDR3 size: 12 residues. The CDR3 is CASSQVVHEQYF. The CDR3 nucleotides are TGCGCCAGCAGCCAAGTAGTTCACGAGCAGTACTTC.

J is TRBJ2-1 and V is TRBV20-1, with 11 bases fitting TRBD2. CDR1 DFQATT and CDR2 SNEGSKA come from the germline V gene (reference sequence). This CDR3 contains 14 residues. J gave up 5 bases and V 3 bases, and 3 bases lay outside the gene matches. CDR3 amino acids: CSASRSGRDNEQFF. Written as DNA, the CDR3 is TGCAGTGCTAGTCGTAGCGGGAGGGACAATGAGCAGTTCTTC.

This rearrangement joins TRBV9 to TRBJ2-3; no firm D call. The CDR3 is made up of 9 amino acids. Germline lookup yields CDR1 SGDLS and CDR2 YYNGEE. V lost 4 bases and J 8 bases, leaving 2 bases between the germline ends. CDR3 sequence: CASSPTQYF. The CDR3 coding sequence is TGTGCCAGCAGCCCTACGCAGTATTTT. Full variable domain (outside the CDR3, taken from reference TRBV9 and TRBJ2-3): DSGVTQTPKHLITATGQRVTLRCSPRSGDLSVYWYQQSLDQGLQFLIQYYNGEERAKGNILERFSAQQFPDLHSELNLSSLELGDSALYFCASSPTQYFGPGTRLTVL.

This clonotype was detected ten times or more. The CDR3 loop is CASRPGPEENIQYF. CDR3 nucleotide sequence: TGTGCCAGCAGACCAGGACCGGAGGAAAACATTCAGTACTTC. V gene TRBV12-3 or TRBV12-4 combines with J gene TRBJ2-4; a weak D match, TRBD2 (5 bases). The V end lost 6 bases, the J end lost 5 bases, and 14 bases lay between the germline ends. The CDR3 consists of 14 residues.